This record looks at one T cell receptor beta chain sequence and its context. The antigen is not known. The V gene end was trimmed by 5 bases and the J gene end by 4 bases; junction bases not matched to a gene: 8. The CDR3 runs 15 residues. From germline, CDR1 is SSHAT and CDR2 FNYEAQ (reference sequence). The sample originates from a study of vaccination effects on CD4 cells after COVID-19. On roughly day 10 of culture, CD4+ T cells were separated out. Two-dose vaccination with either BNT162b2 or mRNA-1273 was given to the participants. Some clones are missing from TCRdb's copy, which holds only in-frame ones; the method was immunoSEQ multiplex PCR. The sample lists about 40,000 clones, approximately 70% occurring once.

The sample in question was CD4+ T cells from PBMCs cultured without peptide, obtained after COVID-19 vaccination. This clonotype was obtained from a human donor who received a COVID-19 vaccine. The chain joins TRBV7-7 to TRBJ1-2; 9 nucleotides agree with TRBD1. The CDR3 DNA follows: TGTGCCAGCAGCCCTCTGGGGACAGGGAGCTATGGCTACACCTTC. Encoded protein: CASSPLGTGSYGYTF.